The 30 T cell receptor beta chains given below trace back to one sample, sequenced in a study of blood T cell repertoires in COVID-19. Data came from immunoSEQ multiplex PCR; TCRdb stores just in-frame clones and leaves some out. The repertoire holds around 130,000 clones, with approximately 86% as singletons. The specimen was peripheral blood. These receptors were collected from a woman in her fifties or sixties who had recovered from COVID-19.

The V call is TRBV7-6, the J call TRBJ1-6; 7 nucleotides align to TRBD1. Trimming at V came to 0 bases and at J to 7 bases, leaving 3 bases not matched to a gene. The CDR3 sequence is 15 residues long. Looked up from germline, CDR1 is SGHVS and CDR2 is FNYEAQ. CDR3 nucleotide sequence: TGTGCCAGCAGCTTAGCGGTGACAGGGAATTCACCCCTCCACTTT. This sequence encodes CASSLAVTGNSPLHF.

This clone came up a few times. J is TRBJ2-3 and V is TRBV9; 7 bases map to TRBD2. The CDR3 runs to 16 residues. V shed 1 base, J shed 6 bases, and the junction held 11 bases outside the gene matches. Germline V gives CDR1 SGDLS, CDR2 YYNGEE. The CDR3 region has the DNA TGTGCCAGCAGCGTACGGTCAGCGGGATCACTGGATACGCAGTATTTT. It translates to CASSVRSAGSLDTQYF.

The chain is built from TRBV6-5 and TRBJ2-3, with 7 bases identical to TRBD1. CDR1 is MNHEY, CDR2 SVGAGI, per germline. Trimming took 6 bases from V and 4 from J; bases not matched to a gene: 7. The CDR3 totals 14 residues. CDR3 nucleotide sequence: TGTGCCAGCAGCCCCAGGGGGAAGGCAGATACGCAGTATTTT. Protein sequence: CASSPRGKADTQYF.

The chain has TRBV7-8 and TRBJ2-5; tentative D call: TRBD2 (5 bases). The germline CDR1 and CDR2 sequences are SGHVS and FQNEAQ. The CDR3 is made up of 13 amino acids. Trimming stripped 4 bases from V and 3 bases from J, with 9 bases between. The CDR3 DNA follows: TGTGCCAGCAGCTCGGACTTAGAAGAGACCCAGTACTTC. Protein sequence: CASSSDLEETQYF. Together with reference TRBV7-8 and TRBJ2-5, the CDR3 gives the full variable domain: GAGVSQSPRYKVAKRGQDVALRCDPISGHVSLFWYQQALGQGPEFLTYFQNEAQLDKSGLPSDRFFAERPEGSVSTLKIQRTQQEDSAVYLCASSSDLEETQYFGPGTRLLVL.

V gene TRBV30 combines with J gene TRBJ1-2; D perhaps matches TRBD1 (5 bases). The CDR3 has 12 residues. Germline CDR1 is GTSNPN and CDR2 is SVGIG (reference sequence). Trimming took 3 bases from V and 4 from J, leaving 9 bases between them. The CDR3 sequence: CAWRRQFYGYTF. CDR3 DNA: TGTGCCTGGAGGAGACAGTTCTATGGCTACACCTTC. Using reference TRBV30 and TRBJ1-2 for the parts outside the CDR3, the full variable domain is SQTIHQWPATLVQPVGSPLSLECTVEGTSNPNLYWYRQAAGRGLQLLFYSVGIGQISSEVPQNLSASRPQDRQFILSSKKLLLSDSGFYLCAWRRQFYGYTFGSGTRLTVV.

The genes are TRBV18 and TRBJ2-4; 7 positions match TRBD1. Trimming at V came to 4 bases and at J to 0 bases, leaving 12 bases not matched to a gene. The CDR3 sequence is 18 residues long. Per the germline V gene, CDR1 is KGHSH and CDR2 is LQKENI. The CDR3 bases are TGTGCCAGCTCACTGCGACAGGGCAGCCCCCTAGCCAAAAACATTCAGTACTTC. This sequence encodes CASSLRQGSPLAKNIQYF.

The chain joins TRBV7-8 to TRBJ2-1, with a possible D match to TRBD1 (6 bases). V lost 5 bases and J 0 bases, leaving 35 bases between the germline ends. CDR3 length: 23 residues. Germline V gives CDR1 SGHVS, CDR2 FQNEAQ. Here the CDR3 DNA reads TGTGCCAGCAGCCGAAGACAGGCACCTACTGGTACCGTCTCAGAAAGCTCCTACAATGAGCAGTTCTTC. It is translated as CASSRRQAPTGTVSESSYNEQFF.

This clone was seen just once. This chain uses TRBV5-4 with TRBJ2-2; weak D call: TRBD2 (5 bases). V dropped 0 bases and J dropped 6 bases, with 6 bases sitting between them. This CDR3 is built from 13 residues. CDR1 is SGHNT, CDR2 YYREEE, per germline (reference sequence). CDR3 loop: CASSLDGAGELFF. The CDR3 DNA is TGTGCCAGCAGCTTGGACGGGGCCGGGGAGCTGTTTTTT.

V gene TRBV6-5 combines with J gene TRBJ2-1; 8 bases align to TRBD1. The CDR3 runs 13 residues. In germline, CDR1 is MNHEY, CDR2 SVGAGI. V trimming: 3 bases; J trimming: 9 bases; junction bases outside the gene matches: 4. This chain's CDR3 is CASSYSQGGEQFF. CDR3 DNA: TGTGCCAGCAGTTATTCACAGGGGGGTGAGCAGTTCTTC.

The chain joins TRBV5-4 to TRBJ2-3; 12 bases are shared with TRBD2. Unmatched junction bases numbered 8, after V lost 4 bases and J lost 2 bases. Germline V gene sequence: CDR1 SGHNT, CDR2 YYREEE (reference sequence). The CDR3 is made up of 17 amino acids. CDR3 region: CASSRALAGGTTDTQYF. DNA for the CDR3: TGTGCCAGCAGCAGAGCACTAGCGGGAGGCACCACAGATACGCAGTATTTT.

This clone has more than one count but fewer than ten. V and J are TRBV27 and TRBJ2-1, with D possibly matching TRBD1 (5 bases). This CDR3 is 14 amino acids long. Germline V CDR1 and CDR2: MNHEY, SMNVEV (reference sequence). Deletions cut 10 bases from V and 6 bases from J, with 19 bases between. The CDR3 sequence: CATWVDKSRNEQFF. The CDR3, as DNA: TGTGCCACCTGGGTGGACAAAAGTCGCAATGAGCAGTTCTTC.

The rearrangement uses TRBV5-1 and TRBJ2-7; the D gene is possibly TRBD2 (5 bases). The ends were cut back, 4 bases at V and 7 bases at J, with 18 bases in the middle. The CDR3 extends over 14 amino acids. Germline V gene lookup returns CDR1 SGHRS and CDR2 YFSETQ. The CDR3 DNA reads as TGCGCCAGCAGCCTAACACTAGGAGGAATGGAGCAGTACTTC. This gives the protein CASSLTLGGMEQYF.

The CDR3 DNA reads TGTGCCAGTGGAGTAGGGGTTTATCAGCCCCAGCATTTT. This translates into CASGVGVYQPQHF. V usage is TRBV19 and J usage is TRBJ1-5; possibly TRBD1 for D (5 bases). The CDR3 consists of 13 residues. Germline V CDR1 and CDR2: LNHDA, SQIVND (reference sequence). Trimming pared 8 bases from V and 5 bases from J, leaving 13 bases between.

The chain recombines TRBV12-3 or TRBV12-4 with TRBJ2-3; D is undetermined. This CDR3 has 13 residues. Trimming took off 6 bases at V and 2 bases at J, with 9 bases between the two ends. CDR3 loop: CASSSPFTDTQYF. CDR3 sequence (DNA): TGTGCCAGCAGCTCCCCGTTCACAGATACGCAGTATTTT.

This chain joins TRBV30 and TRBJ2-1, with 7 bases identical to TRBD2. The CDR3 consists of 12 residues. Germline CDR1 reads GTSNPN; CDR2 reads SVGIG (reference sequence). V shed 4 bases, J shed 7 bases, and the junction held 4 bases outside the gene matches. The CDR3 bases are TGTGCCTGGACGCGGGGGAAGAATGAGCAGTTCTTC. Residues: CAWTRGKNEQFF.

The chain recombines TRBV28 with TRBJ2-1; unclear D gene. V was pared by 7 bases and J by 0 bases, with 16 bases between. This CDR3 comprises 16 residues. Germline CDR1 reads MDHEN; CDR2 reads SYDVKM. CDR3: CASTEMSSRSYNEQFF. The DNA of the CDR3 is TGTGCCAGCACCGAAATGAGTAGCCGCTCCTACAATGAGCAGTTCTTC.

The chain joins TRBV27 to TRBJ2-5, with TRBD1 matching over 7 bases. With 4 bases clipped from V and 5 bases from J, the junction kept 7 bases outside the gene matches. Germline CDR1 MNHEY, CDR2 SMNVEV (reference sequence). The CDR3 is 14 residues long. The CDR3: CASSSRRGRETQYF. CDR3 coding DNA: TGTGCCAGCAGTTCCCGAAGGGGGCGTGAGACCCAGTACTTC.

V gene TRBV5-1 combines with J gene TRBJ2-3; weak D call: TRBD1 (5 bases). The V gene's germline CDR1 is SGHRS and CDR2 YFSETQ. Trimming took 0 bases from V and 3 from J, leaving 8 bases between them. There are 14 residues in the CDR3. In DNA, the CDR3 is TGCGCCAGCAGCTTGGGACAGCTAACAGATACGCAGTATTTT. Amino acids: CASSLGQLTDTQYF.

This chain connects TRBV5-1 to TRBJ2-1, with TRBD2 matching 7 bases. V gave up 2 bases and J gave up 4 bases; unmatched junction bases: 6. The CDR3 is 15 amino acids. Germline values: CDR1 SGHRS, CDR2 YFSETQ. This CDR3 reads CASSFSGTTYNEQFF. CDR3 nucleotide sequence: TGCGCCAGCAGCTTCTCCGGGACTACGTACAATGAGCAGTTCTTC.

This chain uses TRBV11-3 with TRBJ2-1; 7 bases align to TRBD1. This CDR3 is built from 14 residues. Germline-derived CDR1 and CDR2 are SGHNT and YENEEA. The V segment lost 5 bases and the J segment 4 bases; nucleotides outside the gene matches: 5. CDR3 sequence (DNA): TGTGCCAGCAGCGCCGGGACAGTGTACAATGAGCAGTTCTTC. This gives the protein CASSAGTVYNEQFF. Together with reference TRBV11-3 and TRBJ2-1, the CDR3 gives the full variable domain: EAGVVQSPRYKIIEKKQPVAFWCNPISGHNTLYWYLQNLGQGPELLIRYENEEAVDDSQLPKDRFSAERLKGVDSTLKIQPAELGDSAVYLCASSAGTVYNEQFFGPGTRLTVL.

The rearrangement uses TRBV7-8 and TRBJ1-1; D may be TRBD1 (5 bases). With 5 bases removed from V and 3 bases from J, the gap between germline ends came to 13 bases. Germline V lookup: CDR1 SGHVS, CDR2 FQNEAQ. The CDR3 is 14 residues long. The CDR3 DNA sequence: TGTGCCAGCAGCGTACAGGTGTCATACACTGAAGCTTTCTTT. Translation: CASSVQVSYTEAFF.

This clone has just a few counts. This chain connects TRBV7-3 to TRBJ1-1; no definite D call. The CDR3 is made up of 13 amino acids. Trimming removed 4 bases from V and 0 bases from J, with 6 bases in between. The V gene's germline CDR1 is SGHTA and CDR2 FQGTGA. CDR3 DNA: TGTGCCAGCAGCTATTCAATGAACACTGAAGCTTTCTTT. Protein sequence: CASSYSMNTEAFF.

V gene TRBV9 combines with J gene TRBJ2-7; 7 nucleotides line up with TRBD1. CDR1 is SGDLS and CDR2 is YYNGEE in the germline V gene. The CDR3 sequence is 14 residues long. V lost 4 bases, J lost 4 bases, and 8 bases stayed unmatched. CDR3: CASSPRQGAYEQYF. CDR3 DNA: TGTGCCAGCAGCCCCAGACAGGGTGCGTACGAGCAGTACTTC.

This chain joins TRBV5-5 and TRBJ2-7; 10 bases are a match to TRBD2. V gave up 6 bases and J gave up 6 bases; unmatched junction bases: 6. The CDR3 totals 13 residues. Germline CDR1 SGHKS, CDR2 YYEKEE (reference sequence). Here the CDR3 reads CASTPSGGSEQYF. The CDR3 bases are TGTGCCAGCACCCCTAGCGGGGGTTCCGAGCAGTACTTC.

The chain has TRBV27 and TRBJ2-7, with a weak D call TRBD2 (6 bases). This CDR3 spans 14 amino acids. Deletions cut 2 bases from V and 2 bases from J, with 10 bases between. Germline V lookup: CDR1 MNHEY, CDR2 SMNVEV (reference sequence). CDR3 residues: CASSLNGEAYEQYF. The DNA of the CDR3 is TGTGCCAGCAGTTTAAACGGGGAGGCCTACGAGCAGTACTTC.

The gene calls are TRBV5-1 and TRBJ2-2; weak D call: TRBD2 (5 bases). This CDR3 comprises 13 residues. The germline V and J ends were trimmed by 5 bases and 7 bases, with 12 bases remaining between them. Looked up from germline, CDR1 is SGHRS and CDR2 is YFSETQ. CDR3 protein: CASRSQEVGELFF. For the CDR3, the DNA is TGCGCCAGCAGATCGCAGGAGGTCGGGGAGCTGTTTTTT.

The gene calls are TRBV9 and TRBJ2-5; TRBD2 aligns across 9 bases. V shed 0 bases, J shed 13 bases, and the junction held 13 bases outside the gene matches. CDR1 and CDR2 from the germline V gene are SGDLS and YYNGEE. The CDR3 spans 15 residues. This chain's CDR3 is CASSVGRTSVSSRYF. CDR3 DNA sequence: TGTGCCAGCAGCGTAGGCAGGACTAGCGTCAGTTCACGGTACTTC.

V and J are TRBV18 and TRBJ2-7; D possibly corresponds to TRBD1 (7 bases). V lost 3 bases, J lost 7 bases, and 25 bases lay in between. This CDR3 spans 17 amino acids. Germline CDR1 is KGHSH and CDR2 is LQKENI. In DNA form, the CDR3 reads TGTGCCAGCTCACCGTTCAGGGGGTCCCCCCGGAGGGAGGAGCAGTACTTC. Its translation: CASSPFRGSPRREEQYF.

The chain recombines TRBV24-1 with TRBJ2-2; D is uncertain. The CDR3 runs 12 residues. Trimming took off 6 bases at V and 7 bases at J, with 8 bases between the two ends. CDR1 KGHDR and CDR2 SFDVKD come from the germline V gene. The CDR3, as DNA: TGTGCCACCAGTTACTCTAGCGGGGAGCTGTTTTTT. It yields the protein CATSYSSGELFF.

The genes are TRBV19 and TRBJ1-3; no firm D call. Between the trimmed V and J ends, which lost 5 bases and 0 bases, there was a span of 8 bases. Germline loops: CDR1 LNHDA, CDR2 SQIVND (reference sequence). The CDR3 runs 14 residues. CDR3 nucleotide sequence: TGTGCCAGTAGTGCTACTGGCTCTGGAAACACCATATATTTT. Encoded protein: CASSATGSGNTIYF.